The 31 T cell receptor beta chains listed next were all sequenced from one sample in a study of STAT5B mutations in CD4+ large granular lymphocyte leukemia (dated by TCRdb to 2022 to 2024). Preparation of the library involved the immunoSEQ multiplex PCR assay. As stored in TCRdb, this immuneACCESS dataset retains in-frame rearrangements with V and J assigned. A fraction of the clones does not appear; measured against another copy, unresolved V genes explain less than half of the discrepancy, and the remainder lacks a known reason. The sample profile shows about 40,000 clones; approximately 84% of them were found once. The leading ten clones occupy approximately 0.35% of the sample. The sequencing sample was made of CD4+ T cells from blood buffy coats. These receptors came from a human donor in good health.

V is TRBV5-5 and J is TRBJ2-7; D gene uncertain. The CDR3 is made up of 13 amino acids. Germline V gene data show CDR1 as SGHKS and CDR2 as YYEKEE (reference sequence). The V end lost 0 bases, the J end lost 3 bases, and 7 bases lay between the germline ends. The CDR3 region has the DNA TGTGCCAGCAGCTTGGGCAGAGACTACGAGCAGTACTTC. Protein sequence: CASSLGRDYEQYF. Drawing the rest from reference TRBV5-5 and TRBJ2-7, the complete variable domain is DAGVTQSPTHLIKTRGQQVTLRCSPISGHKSVSWYQQVLGQGPQFIFQYYEKEERGRGNFPDRFSARQFPNYSSELNVNALLLGDSALYLCASSLGRDYEQYFGPGTRLTVT.

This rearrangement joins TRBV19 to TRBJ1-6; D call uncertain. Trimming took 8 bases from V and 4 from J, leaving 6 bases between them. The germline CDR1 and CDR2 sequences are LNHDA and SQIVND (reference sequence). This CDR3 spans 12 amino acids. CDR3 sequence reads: CASQGYNSPLHF. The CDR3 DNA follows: TGTGCCAGTCAAGGGTATAATTCACCCCTCCACTTT.

The CDR3, as DNA: TGTGCCAGCAGCTTAGAACAGGGGAGGCATCAGCCCCAGCATTTT. It encodes CASSLEQGRHQPQHF. J is TRBJ1-5 and V is TRBV7-2, with TRBD1 identical over 7 bases. CDR1 SGHTA and CDR2 FQGNSA come from the germline V gene. Trimming at V came to 1 base and at J to 5 bases, leaving 5 bases not matched to a gene. The CDR3 sequence is 15 residues long. The variable domain in full, completed from reference TRBV7-2 and TRBJ1-5, reads GAGVSQSPSNKVTEKGKDVELRCDPISGHTALYWYRQSLGQGLEFLIYFQGNSAPDKSGLPSDRFSAERTGGSVSTLTIQRTQQEDSAVYLCASSLEQGRHQPQHFGDGTRLSIL.

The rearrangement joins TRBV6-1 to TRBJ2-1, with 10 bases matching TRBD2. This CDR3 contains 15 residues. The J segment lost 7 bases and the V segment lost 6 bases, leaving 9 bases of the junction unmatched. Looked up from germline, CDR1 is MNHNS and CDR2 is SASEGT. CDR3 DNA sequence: TGTGCCAGCAGCGAGCTAGCGGGAGCATTAAATGAGCAGTTCTTC. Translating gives CASSELAGALNEQFF.

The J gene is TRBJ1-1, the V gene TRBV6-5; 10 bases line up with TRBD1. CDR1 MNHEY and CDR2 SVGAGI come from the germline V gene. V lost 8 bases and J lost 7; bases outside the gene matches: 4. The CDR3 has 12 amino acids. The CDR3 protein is CASRTGGLEAFF. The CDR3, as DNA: TGTGCCAGCCGGACAGGGGGGCTTGAAGCTTTCTTT.

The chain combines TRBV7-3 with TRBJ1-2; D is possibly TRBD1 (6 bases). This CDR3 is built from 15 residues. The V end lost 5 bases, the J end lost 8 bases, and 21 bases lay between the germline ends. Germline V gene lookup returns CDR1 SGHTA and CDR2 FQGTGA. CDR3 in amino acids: CASSHVRGRSIGYTF. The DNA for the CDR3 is TGTGCCAGCAGCCACGTCCGGGGGCGGTCCATCGGCTACACCTTC.

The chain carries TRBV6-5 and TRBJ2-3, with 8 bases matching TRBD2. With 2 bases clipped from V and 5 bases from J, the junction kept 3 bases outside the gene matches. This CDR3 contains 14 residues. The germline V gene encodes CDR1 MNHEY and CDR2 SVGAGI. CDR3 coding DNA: TGTGCCAGCAGTTACAGGGCGGGGGGAGATACGCAGTATTTT. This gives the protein CASSYRAGGDTQYF.

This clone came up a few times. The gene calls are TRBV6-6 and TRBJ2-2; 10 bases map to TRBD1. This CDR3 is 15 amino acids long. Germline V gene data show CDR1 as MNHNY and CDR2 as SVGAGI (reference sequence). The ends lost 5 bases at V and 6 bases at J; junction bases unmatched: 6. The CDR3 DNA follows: TGTGCCAGCAGTAACAGACAGGGGGCATCCGGGGAGCTGTTTTTT. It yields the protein CASSNRQGASGELFF.

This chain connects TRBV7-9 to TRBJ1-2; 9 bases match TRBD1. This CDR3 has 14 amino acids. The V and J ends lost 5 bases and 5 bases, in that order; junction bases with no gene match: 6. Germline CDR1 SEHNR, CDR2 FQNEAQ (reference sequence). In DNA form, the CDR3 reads TGTGCCAGCAGCCCCGGACAGGGGCGGTATGGCTACACCTTC. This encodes CASSPGQGRYGYTF.

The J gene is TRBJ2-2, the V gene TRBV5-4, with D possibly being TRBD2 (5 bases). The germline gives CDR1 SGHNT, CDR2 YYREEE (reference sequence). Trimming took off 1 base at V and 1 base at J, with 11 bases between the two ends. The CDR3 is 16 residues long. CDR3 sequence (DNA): TGTGCCAGCAGCTTGTGGGGAGACGGGAACACCGGGGAGCTGTTTTTT. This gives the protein CASSLWGDGNTGELFF.

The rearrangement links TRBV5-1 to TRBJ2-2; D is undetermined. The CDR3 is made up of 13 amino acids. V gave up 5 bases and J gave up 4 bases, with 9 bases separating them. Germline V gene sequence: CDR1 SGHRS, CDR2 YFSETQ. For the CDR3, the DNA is TGCGCCAGCAGGCCCGGTTCCACCGGGGAGCTGTTTTTT. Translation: CASRPGSTGELFF.

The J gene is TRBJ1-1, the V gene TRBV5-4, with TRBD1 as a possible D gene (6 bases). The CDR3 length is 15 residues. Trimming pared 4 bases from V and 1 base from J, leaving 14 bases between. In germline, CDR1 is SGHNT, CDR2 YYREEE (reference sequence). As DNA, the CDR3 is TGTGCCAGCAGCCCCACCGAGGGGGGGAACACTGAAGCTTTCTTT. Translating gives CASSPTEGGNTEAFF.

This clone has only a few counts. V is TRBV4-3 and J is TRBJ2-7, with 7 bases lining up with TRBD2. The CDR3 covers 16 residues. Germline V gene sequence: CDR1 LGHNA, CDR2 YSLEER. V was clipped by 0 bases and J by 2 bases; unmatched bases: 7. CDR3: CASSQEWRGRTYEQYF. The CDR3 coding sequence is TGCGCCAGCAGCCAAGAATGGCGGGGGAGAACCTACGAGCAGTACTTC.

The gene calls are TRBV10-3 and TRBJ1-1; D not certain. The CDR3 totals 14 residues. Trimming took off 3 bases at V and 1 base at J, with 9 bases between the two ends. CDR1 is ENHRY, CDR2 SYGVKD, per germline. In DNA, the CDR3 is TGTGCCATCAGTGAAACCAGTCAGAACACTGAAGCTTTCTTT. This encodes CAISETSQNTEAFF.

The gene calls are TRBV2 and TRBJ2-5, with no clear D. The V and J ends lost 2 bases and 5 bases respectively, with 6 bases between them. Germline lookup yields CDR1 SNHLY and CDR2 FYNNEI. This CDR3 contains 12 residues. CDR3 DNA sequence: TGTGCCAGCAGTGAAAGAAAGGAGACCCAGTACTTC. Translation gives CASSERKETQYF.

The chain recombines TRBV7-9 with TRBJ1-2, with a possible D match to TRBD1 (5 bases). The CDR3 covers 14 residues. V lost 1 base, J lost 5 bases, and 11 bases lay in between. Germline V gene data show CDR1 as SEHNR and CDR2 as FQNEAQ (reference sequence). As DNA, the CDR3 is TGTGCCAGCAGCTTAGAGACAGACACATATGGCTACACCTTC. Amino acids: CASSLETDTYGYTF.

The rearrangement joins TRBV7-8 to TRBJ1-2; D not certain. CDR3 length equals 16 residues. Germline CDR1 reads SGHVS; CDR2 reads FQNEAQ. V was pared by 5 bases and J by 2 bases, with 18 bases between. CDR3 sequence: CASSDGMLVGNYGYTF. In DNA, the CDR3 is TGTGCCAGCAGCGATGGTATGCTCGTTGGGAACTATGGCTACACCTTC.

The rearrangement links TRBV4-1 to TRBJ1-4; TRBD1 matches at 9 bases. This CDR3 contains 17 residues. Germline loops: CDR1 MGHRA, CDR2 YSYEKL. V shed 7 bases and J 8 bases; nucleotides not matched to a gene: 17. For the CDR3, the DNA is TGCGCCAGCAACCAGGGACAGGGTTTTTTGGTGGGGGAAAAACTGTTTTTT. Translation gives CASNQGQGFLVGEKLFF.

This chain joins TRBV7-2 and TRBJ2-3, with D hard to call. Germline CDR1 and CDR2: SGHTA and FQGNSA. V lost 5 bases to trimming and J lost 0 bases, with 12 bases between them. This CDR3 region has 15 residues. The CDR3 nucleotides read TGTGCCAGCAGCACCCTTGGCGGAAGCACAGATACGCAGTATTTT. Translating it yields CASSTLGGSTDTQYF. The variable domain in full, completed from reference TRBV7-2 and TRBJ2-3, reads GAGVSQSPSNKVTEKGKDVELRCDPISGHTALYWYRQSLGQGLEFLIYFQGNSAPDKSGLPSDRFSAERTGGSVSTLTIQRTQQEDSAVYLCASSTLGGSTDTQYFGPGTRLTVL.

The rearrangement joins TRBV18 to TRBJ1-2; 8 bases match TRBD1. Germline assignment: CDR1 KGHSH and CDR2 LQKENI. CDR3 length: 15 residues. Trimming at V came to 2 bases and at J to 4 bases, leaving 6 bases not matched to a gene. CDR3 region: CASSPSQGATYGYTF. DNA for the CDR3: TGTGCCAGCTCACCATCGCAGGGGGCGACCTATGGCTACACCTTC. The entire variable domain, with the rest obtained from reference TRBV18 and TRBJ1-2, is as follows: NAGVMQNPRHLVRRRGQEARLRCSPMKGHSHVYWYRQLPEEGLKFMVYLQKENIIDESGMPKERFSAEFPKEGPSILRIQQVVRGDSAAYFCASSPSQGATYGYTFGSGTRLTVV.

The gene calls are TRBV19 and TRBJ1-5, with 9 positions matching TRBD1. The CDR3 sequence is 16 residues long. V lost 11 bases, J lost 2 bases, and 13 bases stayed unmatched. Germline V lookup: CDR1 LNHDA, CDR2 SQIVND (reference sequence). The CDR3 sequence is CAGYRDREGRNQPQHF. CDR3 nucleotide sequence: TGTGCCGGATACCGGGACAGGGAGGGTCGCAATCAGCCCCAGCATTTT.

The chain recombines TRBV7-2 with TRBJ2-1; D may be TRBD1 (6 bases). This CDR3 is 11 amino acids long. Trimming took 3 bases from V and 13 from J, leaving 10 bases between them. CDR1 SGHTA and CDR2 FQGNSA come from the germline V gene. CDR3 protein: CASSFQGTQFF. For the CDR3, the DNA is TGTGCCAGCAGCTTTCAGGGGACCCAGTTCTTC.

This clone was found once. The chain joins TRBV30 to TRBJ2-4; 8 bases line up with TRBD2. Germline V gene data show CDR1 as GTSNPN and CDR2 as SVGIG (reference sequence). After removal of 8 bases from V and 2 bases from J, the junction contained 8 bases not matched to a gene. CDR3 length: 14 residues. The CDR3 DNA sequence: TGTGCCGCCTCGGGAGGGGGGTCCAAAAACATTCAGTACTTC. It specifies CAASGGGSKNIQYF.

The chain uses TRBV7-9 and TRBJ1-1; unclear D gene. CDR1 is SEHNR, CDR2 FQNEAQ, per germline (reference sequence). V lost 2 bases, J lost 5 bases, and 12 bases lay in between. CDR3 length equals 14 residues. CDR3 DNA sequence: TGTGCCAGCAGCTTACAGCTTATTCGTACTGAAGCTTTCTTT. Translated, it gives CASSLQLIRTEAFF.

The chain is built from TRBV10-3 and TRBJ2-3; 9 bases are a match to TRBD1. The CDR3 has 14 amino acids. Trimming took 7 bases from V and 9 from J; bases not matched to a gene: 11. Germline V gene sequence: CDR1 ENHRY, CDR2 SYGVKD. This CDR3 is CAIMDKTGGITQYF. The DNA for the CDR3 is TGTGCCATCATGGACAAGACAGGGGGAATCACGCAGTATTTT.

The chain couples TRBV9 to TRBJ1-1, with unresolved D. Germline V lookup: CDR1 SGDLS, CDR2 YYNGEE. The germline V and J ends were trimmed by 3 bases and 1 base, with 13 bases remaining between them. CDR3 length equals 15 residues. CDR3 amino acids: CASSETVFGNTEAFF. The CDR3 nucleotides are TGTGCCAGCAGCGAGACGGTGTTCGGGAACACTGAAGCTTTCTTT.

The CDR3 nucleotides read TGTGCCAGTTCACTACGGAGCTCGGGCACTGAAGCTTTCTTT. Amino acids: CASSLRSSGTEAFF. The chain employs TRBV28 and TRBJ1-1; D not certain. Deletions cut 9 bases from V and 4 bases from J, with 18 bases between. The CDR3 length is 14 residues. Germline V lookup: CDR1 MDHEN, CDR2 SYDVKM.

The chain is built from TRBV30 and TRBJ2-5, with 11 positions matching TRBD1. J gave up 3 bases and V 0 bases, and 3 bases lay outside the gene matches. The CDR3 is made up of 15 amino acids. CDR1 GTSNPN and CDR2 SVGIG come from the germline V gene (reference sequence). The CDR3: CAWSVGGQGEETQYF. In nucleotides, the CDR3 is TGTGCCTGGAGTGTAGGGGGACAGGGGGAAGAGACCCAGTACTTC.

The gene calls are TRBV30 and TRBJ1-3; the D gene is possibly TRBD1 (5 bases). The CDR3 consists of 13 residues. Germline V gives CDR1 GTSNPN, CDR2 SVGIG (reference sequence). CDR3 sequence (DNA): TGTGCTGGGGGGATACACTCTGGAAACACCATATATTTT. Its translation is CAGGIHSGNTIYF.

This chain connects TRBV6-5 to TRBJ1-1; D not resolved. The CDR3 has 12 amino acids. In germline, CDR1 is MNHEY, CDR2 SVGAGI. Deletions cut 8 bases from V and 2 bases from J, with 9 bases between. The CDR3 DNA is TGTGCCAGCCACGAGGGAAACACTGAAGCTTTCTTT. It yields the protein CASHEGNTEAFF.

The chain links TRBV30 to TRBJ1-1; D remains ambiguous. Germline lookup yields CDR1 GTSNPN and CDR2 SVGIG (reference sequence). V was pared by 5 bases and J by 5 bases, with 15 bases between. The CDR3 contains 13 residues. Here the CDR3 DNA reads TGTGCCTGGGGGCCGGGCATGGAGACTGAAGCTTTCTTT. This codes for CAWGPGMETEAFF.